These T cell receptor beta chains were read from a single sample in a study of blood T cell repertoires in COVID-19. The repertoire was sequenced with immunoSEQ multiplex PCR; TCRdb's copy has only in-frame clones and lacks some. The sample consists of just under 90,000 clones, around 89% of them appearing once. Specimen: peripheral blood. All receptors come from a man aged 55 to 69 with acute or convalescent COVID-19. Both conserved end residues are part of each CDR3. Fields, in order: V gene, clone size, D gene, J gene, CDR3 DNA, CDR3 protein. The D gene is left open where the match is weak. Some rows mark clone size as missing; the rest say once, few, many or name a class of expanded clone.

TRBV24-1	.	TRBD2	TRBJ2-5	TGTGCCACCGCAACTAGCGGGGGGGCCACGGAGACCCAGTACTTC	CATATSGGATETQYF
TRBV9	.	TRBD2	TRBJ2-1	TGTGCCAGCAGCCCGGCTAGCGGGAGGGCGCTGGAAGAGCAGTTCTTC	CASSPASGRALEEQFF
TRBV27	.	TRBD2	TRBJ2-3	TGTGCCAGCAGTTTAATGCTAGCGGGACCAGATACGCAGTATTTT	CASSLMLAGPDTQYF
TRBV19	.	TRBD1	TRBJ2-5	TGTGCCAGCTCGGGACAGCAGTACCAAGAGACCCAGTACTTC	CASSGQQYQETQYF
TRBV7-9	.	.	TRBJ2-4	TGTGCCAGCACTCTAAGTGGGCCTGGGAACATTCAGTACTTC	CASTLSGPGNIQYF
TRBV27	.	.	TRBJ2-2	TGTGCCAGCAGTTTAGGGACATATAACACCGGGGAGCTGTTTTTT	CASSLGTYNTGELFF
TRBV6-5	.	TRBD1	TRBJ2-2	TGTGCCAGCAGAGACAGGGGGTCGGGCACCGGGGAGCTGTTTTTT	CASRDRGSGTGELFF
TRBV7-2	once	TRBD2	TRBJ2-3	TGTGCCAGCAGCTCGACTAGCGGGCCACCAGATACGCAGTATTTT	CASSSTSGPPDTQYF
TRBV5-1	.	TRBD1	TRBJ2-3	TGCGCCAGCAGCTTGTACCAGGGGGCCGAGGATACGCAGTATTTT	CASSLYQGAEDTQYF
TRBV18	.	.	TRBJ2-1	TGTGCCAGCTCACCAGAACTCAAGAGCTCCTACAATGAGCAGTTCTTC	CASSPELKSSYNEQFF
TRBV2	.	.	TRBJ2-7	TGTGCCAGCAGTGAAAGCCAGGCCGCCTACGAGCAGTACTTC	CASSESQAAYEQYF
TRBV9	.	.	TRBJ2-1	TGTGCCAGCAGCTCCGGACCGGACGGGGGCTACAATGAGCAGTTCTTC	CASSSGPDGGYNEQFF
TRBV6-5	once	.	TRBJ1-1	TGTGCCAGCAGTTCCGAGCCCTTCACTGAAGCTTTCTTT	CASSSEPFTEAFF
TRBV5-1	.	.	TRBJ1-1	TGCGCCAGCAGCTTTCGGCAGGGAGGGGACACTGAAGCTTTCTTT	CASSFRQGGDTEAFF
TRBV5-1	.	TRBD1	TRBJ1-1	TGCGCCAGCAGCTCTGGACAGGGAGGAGGAACTGAAGCTTTCTTT	CASSSGQGGGTEAFF
TRBV6-5	.	.	TRBJ1-1	TGTGCCAGCAGTTACTCGAGTGGGGGCATGAACACTGAAGCTTTCTTT	CASSYSSGGMNTEAFF
TRBV7-8	.	.	TRBJ1-5	TGTGCCAGCAGCTTAGCGGGGCCAGGGGGCAATCAGCCCCAGCATTTT	CASSLAGPGGNQPQHF
TRBV28	.	.	TRBJ1-3	TGTGCCAGCAGTTTAACCAGGGACTCTGGAAACACCATATATTTT	CASSLTRDSGNTIYF
TRBV11-2	.	.	TRBJ2-7	TGTGCCAGCAGCTTAGACAGGGTAGGCGAGCAGTACTTC	CASSLDRVGEQYF
TRBV29-1	.	.	TRBJ1-2	TGCAGCGTGGGGCTGGGCTATGGCTACACCTTC	CSVGLGYGYTF
TRBV5-4	once	.	TRBJ1-1	TGTGCCAGCAGCTGGACAGACATGAACACTGAAGCTTTCTTT	CASSWTDMNTEAFF
TRBV6-5	.	.	TRBJ1-2	TGTGCCAGCAGCGATGACAGCGAACGGGGCTACACCTTC	CASSDDSERGYTF
TRBV5-1	.	TRBD1	TRBJ2-2	TGCGCCAGCAGCTCGACAGGGTCGGGCACCGGGGAGCTGTTTTTT	CASSSTGSGTGELFF
TRBV29-1	.	TRBD2	TRBJ2-4	TGCAGCGCCGGGGGGGCCTCTAAAAACATTCAGTACTTC	CSAGGASKNIQYF
TRBV2	.	.	TRBJ1-3	TGTGCCAGCAGTGGTACAGGGCCTGGAAACACCATATATTTT	CASSGTGPGNTIYF
TRBV5-1	.	TRBD1	TRBJ2-2	TGCGCCAGCAGCTTGGATTCGACAGGGAATACCGGGGAGCTGTTTTTT	CASSLDSTGNTGELFF
TRBV7-9	.	.	TRBJ1-2	TGTGCCAGCAGCTTAGAGGCAGGGATCTATGGCTACACCTTC	CASSLEAGIYGYTF
TRBV6-1	.	.	TRBJ1-2	TGTGCCAGCAGTGAAGCTGAGAGGGCAGGAGGCTACACCTTC	CASSEAERAGGYTF
TRBV2	few	TRBD1	TRBJ2-3	TGTGCCAGCAGTGAAGTGACAGGGGTAGGCACAGATACGCAGTATTTT	CASSEVTGVGTDTQYF
TRBV5-1	.	.	TRBJ1-4	TGCGCCAGCAAACCCGAGCCCACGCGGGGTAATGAAAAACTGTTTTTT	CASKPEPTRGNEKLFF
TRBV5-4	.	.	TRBJ1-5	TGTGCCAGCAGCTTGGACCCGACAGGCGATCAGCCCCAGCATTTT	CASSLDPTGDQPQHF
TRBV5-5	.	.	TRBJ1-5	TGTGCCAGCAGCTTGGCAGGGGGCAATCAGCCCCAGCATTTT	CASSLAGGNQPQHF
TRBV3-1/TRBV3-2	.	TRBD2	TRBJ2-7	TGTGCCAGCAGCCAATTACTAGCGACCGAGCAGTACTTC	CASSQLLATEQYF
TRBV6-5	once	.	TRBJ2-1	TGTGCCGGATCACAGTACAATGAGCAGTTCTTC	CAGSQYNEQFF
TRBV24-1	.	TRBD1	TRBJ2-1	TGTGCCACCGGGACAGGGAGCCATGAGCAGTTCTTC	CATGTGSHEQFF
TRBV3-1/TRBV3-2	.	TRBD2	TRBJ2-5	TGTGCCAGCAGCCAAGGTTCAGGGACTAGCGGACGGACCCAGTACTTC	CASSQGSGTSGRTQYF
TRBV6-6	.	.	TRBJ1-2	TGTGCCAGCAGCGGAGGCGGGAGGCGGAATGGCTACACCTTC	CASSGGGRRNGYTF